This T cell receptor beta chain is from a study of T cells in localized non-small cell lung cancer. The study, taken as a whole, reports: In adjacent lung, a median roughly 58 of the top 100 tumor clones were found. Greater blood T cell density accompanied longer overall survival.

With regard to this clone: Its specificity is not known.

This CDR3 is built from 13 residues. V shed 3 bases and J shed 5 bases, with 13 bases lying between them. Germline V gene lookup returns CDR1 GTSNPN and CDR2 SVGIG (reference sequence). Produced via immunoSEQ multiplex PCR; TCRdb's table is partial and in-frame only. This table holds approximately 14,000 clones, about 80% found once. The source material was peripheral blood, sampled before any cancer treatment. The chain is built from TRBV30 and TRBJ2-5; the D gene is possibly TRBD2 (6 bases). The sequence was obtained from a female donor over 55 with stage I squamous cell lung carcinoma. CDR3 in amino acids: CAWSRGTDETQYF. Here the CDR3 DNA reads TGTGCCTGGAGCCGGGGGACTGACGAGACCCAGTACTTC.